Listed here is a single T cell receptor beta chain. Its antigen is unknown. Time point meaning: pre-sensitization, week 0. As to treatment: therapeutic diphenylcyclopropenone sensitization with weekly scalp DPC. The data were taken from a study of human T cells and chemical hapten exposure. About the study: Sensitization involved placing 2% DPC onto an approximately 2 cm by approximately 2 cm region of upper inner arm skin.

MiXCR, applied by TCRdb to the RACE reads, yields one record per CDR3 protein. The sample records roughly 81,000 distinct CDR3 sequences, about 8.5% being singletons. Study observations and caveats: Significantly more large CDR3 similarity clusters were formed by expanded TCRs than by controls. Patch test scores rose with PT1 expanded TCR counts, a positive correlation.

The sample here was whole blood, taken in connection with sensitization to the hapten diphenylcyclopropenone (DPC). The clonotype originates from a man aged 35-49 years with alopecia areata. Some clones in this sample may be carry-over from other donors' samples.

This CDR3 is CASSESTGPAEAFF. For the CDR3, the DNA is TGTGCCAGCAGTGAGAGTACCGGGCCCGCTGAAGCTTTCTTT. This sequence joins TRBV6-1 and TRBJ1-1, with D uncertain. There are 14 residues in the CDR3. Trimming shortened V by 3 bases and J by 6 bases, and 14 bases separated the two germline ends. The V gene's germline CDR1 is MNHNS and CDR2 SASEGT.